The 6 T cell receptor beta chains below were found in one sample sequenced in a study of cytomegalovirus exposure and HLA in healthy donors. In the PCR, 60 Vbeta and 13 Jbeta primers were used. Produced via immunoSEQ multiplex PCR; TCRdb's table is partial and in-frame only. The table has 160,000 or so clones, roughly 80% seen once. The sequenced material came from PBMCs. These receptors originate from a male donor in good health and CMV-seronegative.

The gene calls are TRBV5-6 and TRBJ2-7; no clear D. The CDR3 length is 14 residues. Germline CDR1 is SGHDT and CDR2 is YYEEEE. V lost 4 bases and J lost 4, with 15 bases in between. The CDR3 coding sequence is TGTGCCAGCAGCGTGGGCGGTCTGGGTTACGAGCAGTACTTC. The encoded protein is CASSVGGLGYEQYF. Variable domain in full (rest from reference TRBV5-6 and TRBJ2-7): DAGVTQSPTHLIKTRGQQVTLRCSPKSGHDTVSWYQQALGQGPQFIFQYYEEEERQRGNFPDRFSGHQFPNYSSELNVNALLLGDSALYLCASSVGGLGYEQYFGPGTRLTVT.

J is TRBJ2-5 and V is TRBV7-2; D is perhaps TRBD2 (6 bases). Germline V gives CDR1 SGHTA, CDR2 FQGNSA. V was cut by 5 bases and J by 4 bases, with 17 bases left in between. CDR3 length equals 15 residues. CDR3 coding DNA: TGTGCCAGCAGCGGCGGGCTACTAGCTTTAGAGACCCAGTACTTC. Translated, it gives CASSGGLLALETQYF.

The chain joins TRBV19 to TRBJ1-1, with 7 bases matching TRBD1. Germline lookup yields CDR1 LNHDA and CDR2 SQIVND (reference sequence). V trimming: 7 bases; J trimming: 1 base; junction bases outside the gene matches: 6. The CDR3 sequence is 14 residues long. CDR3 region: CASIRGTANTEAFF. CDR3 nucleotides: TGTGCCAGTATCCGGGGGACAGCGAACACTGAAGCTTTCTTT. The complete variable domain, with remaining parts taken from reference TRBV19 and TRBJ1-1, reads DGGITQSPKYLFRKEGQNVTLSCEQNLNHDAMYWYRQDPGQGLRLIYYSQIVNDFQKGDIAEGYSVSREKKESFPLTVTSAQKNPTAFYLCASIRGTANTEAFFGQGTRLTVV.

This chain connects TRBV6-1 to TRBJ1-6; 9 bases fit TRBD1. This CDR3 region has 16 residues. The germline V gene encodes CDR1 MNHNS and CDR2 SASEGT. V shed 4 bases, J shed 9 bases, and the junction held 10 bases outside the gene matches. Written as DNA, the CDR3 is TGTGCCAGCAGTGCCCCCCGGGGACAGGGAAGTTCACCCCTCCACTTT. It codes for CASSAPRGQGSSPLHF.

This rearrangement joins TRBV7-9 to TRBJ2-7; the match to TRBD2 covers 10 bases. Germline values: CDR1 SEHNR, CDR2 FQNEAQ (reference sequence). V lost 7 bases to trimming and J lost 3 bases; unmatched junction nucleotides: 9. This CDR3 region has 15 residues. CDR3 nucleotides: TGTGCCAGCACTAATAGCGGGGGGCGAATCTACGAGCAGTACTTC. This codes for CASTNSGGRIYEQYF. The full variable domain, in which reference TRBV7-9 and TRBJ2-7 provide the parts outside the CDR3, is DTGVSQNPRHKITKRGQNVTFRCDPISEHNRLYWYRQTLGQGPEFLTYFQNEAQLEKSRLLSDRFSAERPKGSFSTLEIQRTEQGDSAMYLCASTNSGGRIYEQYFGPGTRLTVT.

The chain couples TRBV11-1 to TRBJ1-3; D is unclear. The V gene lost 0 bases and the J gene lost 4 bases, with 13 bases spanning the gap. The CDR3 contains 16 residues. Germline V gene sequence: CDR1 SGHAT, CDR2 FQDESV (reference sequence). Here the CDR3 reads CASSLARQTSGNTIYF. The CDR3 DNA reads TGTGCCAGCAGCTTAGCGCGCCAAACGTCCGGAAACACCATATATTTT. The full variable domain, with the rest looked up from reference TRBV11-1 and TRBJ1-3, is EAEVAQSPRYKITEKSQAVAFWCDPISGHATLYWYRQILGQGPELLVQFQDESVVDDSQLPKDRFSAERLKGVDSTLKIQPAELGDSAMYLCASSLARQTSGNTIYFGEGSWLTVV.